Sequencing of this T cell receptor (beta chain) was carried out in a study of T cell repertoires in cytomegalovirus infection. Study-wide results and limits: Predominance within the ex vivo response was attributable to HLA-C-restricted CMV-specific TCR beta clonotypes.

TCRdb itself ran the reads through MiXCR, one entry per CDR3 protein. Among 150,000 to 200,000 distinct CDR3 sequences, about a tenth were seen once, and the ten largest hold about 4.2%. This clonotype was picked up a small number of times. What it binds is unknown. The CDR3 length is 15 residues. The V and J ends lost 1 base and 5 bases, in that order; junction bases with no gene match: 3. Germline V gene lookup returns CDR1 SGHKS and CDR2 YYEKEE (reference sequence). The sequencing sample was made of PBMCs. The V and J genes are TRBV5-5 and TRBJ2-2, with TRBD1 matching over 9 bases. The TCR was taken from a human donor in good health (CMV status not recorded). Some clones in this sample may be carry-over from other donors' samples. As DNA, the CDR3 is TGTGCCAGCAGCTTGCTGACAGGGGGTACCGGGGAGCTGTTTTTT. It yields the protein CASSLLTGGTGELFF.